These T cell receptor beta chains were read from a single sample in a study of PD-1 blockade in classical Hodgkin lymphoma. The protocol was immunoSEQ multiplex PCR, while the TCRdb copy is restricted to in-frame clones and leaves out a portion. Of some 41,000 clones listed, 70% to 80% are singletons. The sample in question was peripheral blood mononuclear cells (PBMCs), obtained at baseline. The source of these receptors is a human donor with classical Hodgkin lymphoma. CDR3s include the opening cysteine and the closing phenylalanine or tryptophan. A D gene is named only where the DNA matches it firmly. The size entry is marked missing in some rows and otherwise reads once, few, many or a size class.

.	TRBV5-3	TRBJ2-3	.	TGTGCCAGAAGCCCTGGTCGAACCCACAGGGAGGGCACAGATACGCAGTATTTT	CARSPGRTHREGTDTQYF
.	TRBV6-6	TRBJ1-5	.	TGTGCCAGCAGTTGGGCTGCAAGCGGGCCCCAGCATTTT	CASSWAASGPQHF
few	TRBV2	TRBJ1-5	.	TGTGCCAGCAGTACCCAGGGGAGCAATCAGCCCCAGCATTTT	CASSTQGSNQPQHF
few	TRBV6-1	TRBJ2-3	TRBD1	TGTGCCAGCAGGACCGGGACAGGGGGCAGAAATACGCAGTATTTT	CASRTGTGGRNTQYF
.	TRBV28	TRBJ2-1	TRBD1	TGTGCCAGCAGTTTGCGACAGGGGGTGATCTCCTACAATGAGCAGTTCTTC	CASSLRQGVISYNEQFF
.	TRBV28	TRBJ1-5	.	TGTGCCAGCAGTCCGGAGGGACTTTATAGCAATCAGCCCCAGCATTTT	CASSPEGLYSNQPQHF
.	TRBV28	TRBJ2-7	TRBD1	TGTGCCAGCAGCCAAGGGGACAGGGCCTACGAGCAGTACTTC	CASSQGDRAYEQYF
few	TRBV6-1	TRBJ2-1	TRBD1	TGTGCCAGCAGTAAACAGGGGCTCAATGAGCAGTTCTTC	CASSKQGLNEQFF
.	TRBV7-2	TRBJ1-5	TRBD1	TGTGCCAGCAGCTCCACCACAGGGGGCGATCAGCCCCAGCATTTT	CASSSTTGGDQPQHF
.	TRBV2	TRBJ2-7	TRBD2	TGTGCCAGCGCCGAAGAAGGACTAGCGGGAGGGCCGTCCTACGAGCAGTACTTC	CASAEEGLAGGPSYEQYF
.	TRBV7-9	TRBJ2-1	TRBD1	TGTGCCAGCAGCCACGCCTTTGGGACAGGGAAGGATGAGCAGTTCTTC	CASSHAFGTGKDEQFF
.	TRBV10-3	TRBJ2-3	.	TGTGCCATCAGTGAGCAGCCGGGCCCAGATACGCAGTATTTT	CAISEQPGPDTQYF
.	TRBV11-3	TRBJ2-3	TRBD2	TGTGCCAGCAGCCTCGGGAGGGCGACAGATACGCAGTATTTT	CASSLGRATDTQYF
.	TRBV10-2	TRBJ1-1	.	TGCGCCAGCGCCACAGGGTACAACACTGAAGCTTTCTTT	CASATGYNTEAFF
many	TRBV28	TRBJ1-2	TRBD1	TGTGCCAGCAGTTGGGAGGGACAGATCTATGGCTACACCTTC	CASSWEGQIYGYTF
once	TRBV6-5	TRBJ2-3	.	TGTGCCAGCAGTATCGGGTTGGGGACCACAGATACGCAGTATTTT	CASSIGLGTTDTQYF
.	TRBV18	TRBJ2-3	TRBD2	TGTGCCAGCTCTGAAGACGCTAGCGGGAGTGTAACATTGGATACGCAGTATTTT	CASSEDASGSVTLDTQYF
.	TRBV6-5	TRBJ2-7	.	TGTGCCAGCAACACCGGGACGATTGCCTACGAGCAGTACTTC	CASNTGTIAYEQYF
.	TRBV19	TRBJ1-2	TRBD1	TGTGCCAGTAGTATAACCCCCCCACAGGGGACAAAAGGCTACACCTTC	CASSITPPQGTKGYTF
few	TRBV6-6	TRBJ1-4	.	TGTGCCAGCAGTTATGACCTAACACACAATGAAAAACTGTTTTTT	CASSYDLTHNEKLFF
.	TRBV4-3	TRBJ2-1	TRBD2	TGCGCCAGCAGCCAATCCGGGACTAGCGGGGCCAATGAGCAGTTCTTC	CASSQSGTSGANEQFF
.	TRBV2	TRBJ1-1	.	TGTGCCAGCAGTGAGAGGTACGAAGCTTTCTTT	CASSERYEAFF
.	TRBV9	TRBJ2-1	.	TGTGCCAGCAGCGTAGATTTTAGCATCTATGAGCAGTTCTTC	CASSVDFSIYEQFF
once	TRBV5-5	TRBJ1-1	.	TGTGCCAGCAGCTTGATGGGGAGAGGGGGCACTGAAGCTTTCTTT	CASSLMGRGGTEAFF
.	TRBV7-2	TRBJ2-7	TRBD1	TGTGCCAGCAGCTTAGCGGACAGGGGTGGCTACGAGCAGTACTTC	CASSLADRGGYEQYF
.	TRBV7-3	TRBJ2-7	TRBD2	TGTGCCAGCAGCTTTGGACTAGTTCTCGAGCAGTACTTC	CASSFGLVLEQYF
.	TRBV11-3	TRBJ2-1	TRBD1	TGTGCCAGCAGCGCCGGACAGGGAACCTACAATGAGCAGTTCTTC	CASSAGQGTYNEQFF
few	TRBV6-6	TRBJ1-1	.	TGTGCCAGCAGTCCTCGACCCTTTAACACTGAAGCTTTCTTT	CASSPRPFNTEAFF
once	TRBV2	TRBJ2-7	.	TGTGCCAGCAGTGTAACGTCCGGGACGGGCTTCTCCTACGAGCAGTACTTC	CASSVTSGTGFSYEQYF
.	TRBV10-2	TRBJ2-7	.	TGCGCCAGCAGTGAGCCAAGACCCGGGGGCCACGAGCAGTACTTC	CASSEPRPGGHEQYF
.	TRBV7-2	TRBJ2-7	.	TGTGCCAGCAGCCCCAGTCGGGCCTACGAGCAGTACTTC	CASSPSRAYEQYF
.	TRBV6-1	TRBJ2-5	.	TGTGCCAGCAGTTTAACATTTGAGGACCAAGAGACCCAGTACTTC	CASSLTFEDQETQYF
.	TRBV19	TRBJ1-5	TRBD1	TGTGCCAGCGCCGGGACAGGGAGCAATCAGCCCCAGCATTTT	CASAGTGSNQPQHF
.	TRBV18	TRBJ2-3	.	TGTGCCAGCTCACCGGCTAGCGCAGATACGCAGTATTTT	CASSPASADTQYF
.	TRBV7-8	TRBJ1-2	.	TGTGCCAGCAGCTTAGGAGGGCCGTTCTTCTATGGCTACACCTTC	CASSLGGPFFYGYTF
.	TRBV28	TRBJ1-5	TRBD1	TGTGCCAGCACCGGGACAGCGTTTCAGCCCCAGCATTTT	CASTGTAFQPQHF
.	TRBV7-2	TRBJ2-1	TRBD2	TGTGCCAGCAGCTTTATAGTAGCGGGAGACGAGCAGTTCTTC	CASSFIVAGDEQFF
.	TRBV27	TRBJ2-3	.	TGTGCCAGCAGTTTATTTGGCACAGATACGCAGTATTTT	CASSLFGTDTQYF
.	TRBV19	TRBJ1-5	.	TGTGCCAGTAGTCCAAGGACAAGGGGTAAGAATCAGCCCCAGCATTTT	CASSPRTRGKNQPQHF
.	TRBV16	TRBJ2-3	.	TGTGCCAGCAGCCAATATCGGGGCGAGAGCGGTAGTAGCACAGATACGCAGTATTTT	CASSQYRGESGSSTDTQYF
.	TRBV6-6	TRBJ2-6	.	TGTGCCAGCAGTTCGGGGGGGGCCAACGTCCTGACTTTC	CASSSGGANVLTF
.	TRBV19	TRBJ2-5	.	TGTGCCAGTAGCGCGGGATTTCAAGAGACCCAGTACTTC	CASSAGFQETQYF
once	TRBV28	TRBJ2-1	TRBD2	TGTGCCAGCAGTCCGTGGGTAGCGGGTCGAGTGCAGTTCTTC	CASSPWVAGRVQFF
.	TRBV11-2	TRBJ2-1	TRBD1	TGTGCCAGCAGCTTAGTCAGGGGGTATTCCTACAATGAGCAGTTCTTC	CASSLVRGYSYNEQFF
.	TRBV21-1	TRBJ2-7	.	TGTGCCAGCCGACAGGGGAGCGGGGGTGCGGGAGGGATTTGCGAGCAGTACTTC	CASRQGSGGAGGICEQYF
.	TRBV5-1	TRBJ1-5	.	TGCGCCAGCAGCTCAGGGGATTACGGCAATCAGCCCCAGCATTTT	CASSSGDYGNQPQHF
once	TRBV4-1	TRBJ2-1	.	TGCGCCAGCAGCCCCCCGCAGGGGTACAATGAGCAGTTCTTC	CASSPPQGYNEQFF
.	TRBV28	TRBJ1-5	.	TGTGCCAGCAGTTTAGCAGGGCCCAATCAGCCCCAGCATTTT	CASSLAGPNQPQHF
.	TRBV7-9	TRBJ2-1	.	TGTGCCAGCAGCGGCGGTCCGAAGGTTGAGCAGTTCTTC	CASSGGPKVEQFF
.	TRBV18	TRBJ2-7	TRBD1	TGTGCCAGCTCAGCGACAGGGGGCGGCGAGCAGTACTTC	CASSATGGGEQYF
.	TRBV28	TRBJ2-3	.	TGTGCCAGCAGTTTATACAGTCCAGGCACGTACACAGATACGCAGTATTTT	CASSLYSPGTYTDTQYF
.	TRBV27	TRBJ2-3	TRBD2	TGTGCCAGCAGTCCGGGACTAGCGGATTCCAGTCATACGCAGTATTTT	CASSPGLADSSHTQYF